Detailed here is one T cell receptor beta chain. Antigen specificity is unknown. The table came from immunoSEQ multiplex PCR; TCRdb's copy has only in-frame clones and leaves some out. The repertoire includes about 120,000 clones, approximately 80% of them detected once, and about 25% sits in the top ten. The CDR3 has 15 residues. Germline V gene sequence: CDR1 SGHRS, CDR2 YFSETQ. The junction had 4 bases not matched to a gene; V was cut back by 0 bases and J by 9 bases. This entry belongs to a study of T cell responses to AZD1222 COVID-19 vaccine. General study points: No repertoire was sampled before or during the peak T cell response, only after it.

The chain has TRBV5-1 and TRBJ2-1, with TRBD1 matching over 12 bases. The clonotype was recovered from an adult who received the AZD1222 COVID-19 vaccine. Source: peripheral blood, taken 28 days after the second AZD1222 dose. The CDR3 bases are TGCGCCAGCAGCTTGGGGGACAGGGGGCAGGGTGAGCAGTTCTTC. Translation gives CASSLGDRGQGEQFF. Supplemented by reference TRBV5-1 and TRBJ2-1, the full variable domain reads KAGVTQTPRYLIKTRGQQVTLSCSPISGHRSVSWYQQTPGQGLQFLFEYFSETQRNKGNFPGRFSGRQFSNSRSEMNVSTLELGDSALYLCASSLGDRGQGEQFFGPGTRLTVL.